The clone carrying this T cell receptor (beta chain) was recorded only once. As yet, its antigen is unknown. The PCR had 60 Vbeta and 13 Jbeta primers. The table came from immunoSEQ multiplex PCR; TCRdb's copy has only in-frame clones and leaves some out. The sample records some 270,000 clones, about nine tenths being singletons. From germline, CDR1 is MDHEN and CDR2 SYDVKM. The CDR3 contains 16 residues. Trimming took 7 bases from V and 8 from J; bases not matched to a gene: 14. The data are from a study of cytomegalovirus exposure and HLA in healthy donors. Study-level results: According to a later analysis, most TCR beta chains associated with CMV appeared HLA-restricted.

This receptor was obtained from a girl aged 2 to 9 in good health and CMV-seronegative. The rearrangement links TRBV28 to TRBJ2-1, with 10 bases aligning to TRBD2. The sequenced material came from PBMCs. The CDR3 loop reads CASTPITSGALDEQFF. The DNA for the CDR3 is TGTGCCAGCACGCCTATAACTAGCGGGGCCCTAGATGAGCAGTTCTTC.